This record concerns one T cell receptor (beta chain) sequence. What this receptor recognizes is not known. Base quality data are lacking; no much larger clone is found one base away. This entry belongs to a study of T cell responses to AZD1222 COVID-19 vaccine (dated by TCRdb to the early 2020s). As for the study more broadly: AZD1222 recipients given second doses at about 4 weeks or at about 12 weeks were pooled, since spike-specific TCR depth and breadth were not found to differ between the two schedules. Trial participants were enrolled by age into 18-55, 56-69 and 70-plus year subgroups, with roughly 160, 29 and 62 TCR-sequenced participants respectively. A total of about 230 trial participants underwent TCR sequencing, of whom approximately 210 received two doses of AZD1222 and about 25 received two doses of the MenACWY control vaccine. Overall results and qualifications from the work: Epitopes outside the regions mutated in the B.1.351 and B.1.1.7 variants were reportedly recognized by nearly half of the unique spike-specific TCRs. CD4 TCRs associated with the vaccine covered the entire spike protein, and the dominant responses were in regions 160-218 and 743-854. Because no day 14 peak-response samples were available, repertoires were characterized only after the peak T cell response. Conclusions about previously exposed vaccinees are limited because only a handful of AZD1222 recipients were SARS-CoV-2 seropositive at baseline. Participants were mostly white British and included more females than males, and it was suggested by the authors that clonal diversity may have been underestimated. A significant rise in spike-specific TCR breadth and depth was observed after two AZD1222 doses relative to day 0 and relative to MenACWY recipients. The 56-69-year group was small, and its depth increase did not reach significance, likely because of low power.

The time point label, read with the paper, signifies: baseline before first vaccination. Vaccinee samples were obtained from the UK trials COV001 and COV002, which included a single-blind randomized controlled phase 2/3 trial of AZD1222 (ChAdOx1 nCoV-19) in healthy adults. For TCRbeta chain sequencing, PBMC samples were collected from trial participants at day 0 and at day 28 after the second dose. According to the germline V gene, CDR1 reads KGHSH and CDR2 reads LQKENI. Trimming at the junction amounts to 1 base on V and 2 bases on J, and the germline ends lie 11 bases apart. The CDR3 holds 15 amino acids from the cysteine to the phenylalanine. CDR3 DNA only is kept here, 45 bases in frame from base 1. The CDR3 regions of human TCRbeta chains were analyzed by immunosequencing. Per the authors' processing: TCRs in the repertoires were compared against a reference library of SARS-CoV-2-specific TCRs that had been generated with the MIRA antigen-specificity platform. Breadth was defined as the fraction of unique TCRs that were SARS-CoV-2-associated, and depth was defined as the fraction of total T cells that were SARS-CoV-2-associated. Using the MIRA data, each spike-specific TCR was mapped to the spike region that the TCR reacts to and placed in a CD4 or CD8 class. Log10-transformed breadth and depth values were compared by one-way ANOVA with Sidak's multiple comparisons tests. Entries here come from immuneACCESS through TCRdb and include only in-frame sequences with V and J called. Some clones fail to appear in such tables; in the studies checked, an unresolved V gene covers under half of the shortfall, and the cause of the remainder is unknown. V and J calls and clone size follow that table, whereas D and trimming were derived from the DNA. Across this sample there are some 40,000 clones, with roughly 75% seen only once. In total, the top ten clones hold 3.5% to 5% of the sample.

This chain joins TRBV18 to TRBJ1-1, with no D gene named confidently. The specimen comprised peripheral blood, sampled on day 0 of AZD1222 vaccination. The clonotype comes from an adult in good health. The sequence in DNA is TGTGCCAGCTCACCACAGCGGACGGAAAACACTGAAGCTTTCTTT. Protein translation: CASSPQRTENTEAFF.